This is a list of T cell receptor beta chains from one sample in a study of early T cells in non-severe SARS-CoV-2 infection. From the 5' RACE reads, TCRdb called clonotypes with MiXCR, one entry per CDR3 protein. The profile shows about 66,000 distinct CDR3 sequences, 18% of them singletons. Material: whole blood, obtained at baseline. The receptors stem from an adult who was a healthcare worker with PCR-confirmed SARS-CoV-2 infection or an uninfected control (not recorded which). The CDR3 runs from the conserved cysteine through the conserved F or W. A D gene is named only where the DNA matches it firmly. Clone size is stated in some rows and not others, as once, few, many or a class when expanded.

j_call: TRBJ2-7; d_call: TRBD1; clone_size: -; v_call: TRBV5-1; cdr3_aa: CASSLGQGSHEQYF; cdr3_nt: TGCGCCAGCAGCCTCGGACAGGGCTCCCACGAGCAGTACTTC
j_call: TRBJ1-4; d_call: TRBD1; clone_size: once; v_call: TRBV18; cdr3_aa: CASSRDRGEKLFF; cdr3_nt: TGTGCCAGCTCGCGGGACAGAGGGGAAAAACTGTTTTTT
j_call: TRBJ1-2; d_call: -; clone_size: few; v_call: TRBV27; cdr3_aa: CASSVGANYGYTF; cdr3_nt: TGTGCCAGCAGCGTAGGAGCTAACTATGGCTACACCTTC
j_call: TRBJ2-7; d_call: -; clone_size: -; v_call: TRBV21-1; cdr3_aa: CASSKMDTDRTVEQYF; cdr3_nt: TGTGCCAGCAGCAAAATGGACACGGATAGGACAGTCGAGCAGTACTTC
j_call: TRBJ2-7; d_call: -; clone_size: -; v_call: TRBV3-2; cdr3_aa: CASSQDKGTSGSDGYEQYF; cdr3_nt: TGTGCCAGCAGCCAAGATAAGGGGACTAGCGGGAGTGATGGGTACGAGCAGTACTTC
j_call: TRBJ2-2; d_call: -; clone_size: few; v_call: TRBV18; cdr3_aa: CASSPRAGTPWNTGELFF; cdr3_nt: TGTGCCAGCTCACCTAGGGCCGGGACACCATGGAACACCGGGGAGCTGTTTTTT
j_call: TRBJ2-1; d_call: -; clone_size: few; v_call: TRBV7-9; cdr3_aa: CASSSYDPPAGEQFF; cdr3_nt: TGTGCCAGCAGCTCCTACGACCCGCCTGCGGGGGAGCAGTTCTTC
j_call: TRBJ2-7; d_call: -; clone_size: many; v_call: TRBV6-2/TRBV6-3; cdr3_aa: CASSDRSSYEQYF; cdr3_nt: TGTGCCAGCAGTGACCGTAGCTCCTACGAGCAGTACTTC
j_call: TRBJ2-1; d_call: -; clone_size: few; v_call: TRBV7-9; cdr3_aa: CASRKTGFDEQFF; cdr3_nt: TGTGCCAGCAGAAAGACAGGATTCGATGAGCAGTTCTTC
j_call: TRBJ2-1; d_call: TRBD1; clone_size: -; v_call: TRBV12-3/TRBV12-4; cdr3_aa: CASSRTGLYNEQFF; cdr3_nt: TGTGCCAGCAGTAGGACAGGACTTTACAATGAGCAGTTCTTC
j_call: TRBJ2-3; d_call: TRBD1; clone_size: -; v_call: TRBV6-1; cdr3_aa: CASSEWTGGPRADTQYF; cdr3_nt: TGTGCCAGCAGTGAATGGACAGGGGGCCCCCGGGCAGATACGCAGTATTTT
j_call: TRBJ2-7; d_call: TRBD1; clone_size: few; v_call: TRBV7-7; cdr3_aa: CASSPGQGWDEQYF; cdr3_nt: TGTGCCAGCAGCCCGGGACAGGGATGGGACGAGCAGTACTTC
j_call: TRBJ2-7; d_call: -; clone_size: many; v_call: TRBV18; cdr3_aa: CASSRTGSSSYEQYF; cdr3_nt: TGTGCCAGCTCACGAACAGGGTCTAGCTCCTACGAGCAGTACTTC
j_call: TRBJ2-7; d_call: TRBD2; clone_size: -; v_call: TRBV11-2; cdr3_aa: CASSFSSGSVSEQYF; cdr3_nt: TGTGCCAGCAGCTTCTCTAGCGGGAGTGTCAGCGAGCAGTACTTC
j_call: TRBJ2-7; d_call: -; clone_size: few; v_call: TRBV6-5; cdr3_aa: CASSRGLLGNYEQYF; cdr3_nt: TGTGCCAGCAGTCGGGGACTCCTGGGTAACTACGAGCAGTACTTC
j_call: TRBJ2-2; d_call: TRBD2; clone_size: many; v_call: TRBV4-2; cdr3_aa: CASSHAWGGSNTGELFF; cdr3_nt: TGTGCCAGCAGCCATGCCTGGGGCGGGAGCAACACCGGGGAGCTGTTTTTT
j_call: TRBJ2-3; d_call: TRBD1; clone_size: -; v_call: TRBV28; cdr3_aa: CASSFLGTGTSDTQYF; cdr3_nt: TGTGCCAGCAGTTTTCTCGGGACAGGGACGTCTGATACGCAGTATTTT
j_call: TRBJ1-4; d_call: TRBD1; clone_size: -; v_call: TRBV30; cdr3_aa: CAWKQGTSNEKLFF; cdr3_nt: TGTGCCTGGAAACAGGGGACATCTAATGAAAAACTGTTTTTT
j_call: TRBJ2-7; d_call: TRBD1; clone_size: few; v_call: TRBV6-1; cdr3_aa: CASSDIFTGDTYERYF; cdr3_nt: TGTGCCAGCAGTGATATTTTTACAGGGGATACCTACGAGCGGTACTTC
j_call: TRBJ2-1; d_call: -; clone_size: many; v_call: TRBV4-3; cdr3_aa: CASSQDRVFQFF; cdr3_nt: TGCGCCAGCAGCCAAGATCGCGTCTTTCAGTTCTTC
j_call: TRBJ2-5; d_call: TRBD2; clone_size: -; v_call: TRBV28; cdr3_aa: CASSLLTSGEETQYF; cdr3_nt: TGTGCCAGCAGTTTATTGACTAGCGGGGAAGAGACCCAGTACTTC
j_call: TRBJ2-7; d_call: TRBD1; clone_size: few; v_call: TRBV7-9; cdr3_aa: CASSSDRDRGLYEQYF; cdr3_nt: TGTGCCAGCAGCTCGGACCGGGACAGGGGGCTGTACGAGCAGTACTTC
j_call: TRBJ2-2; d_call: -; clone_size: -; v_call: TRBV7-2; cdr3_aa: CASSLAGRTGELFF; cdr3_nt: TGTGCCAGCAGCTTAGCAGGGCGGACCGGGGAGCTGTTTTTT
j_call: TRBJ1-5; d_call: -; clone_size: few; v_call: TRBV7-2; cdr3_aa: CASSSGRRQPQHF; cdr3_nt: TGTGCCAGCAGCTCCGGACGCCGACAGCCCCAGCATTTT
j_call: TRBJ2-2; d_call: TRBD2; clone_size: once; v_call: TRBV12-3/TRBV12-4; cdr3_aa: CASSRTSAANTGELFF; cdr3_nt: TGTGCCAGCAGTCGGACTAGCGCCGCGAACACCGGGGAGCTGTTTTTT
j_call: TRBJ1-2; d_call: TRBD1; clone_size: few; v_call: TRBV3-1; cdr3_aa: CASSPLRDSYGYTF; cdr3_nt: TGTGCCAGCAGCCCACTTAGGGACAGCTATGGCTACACCTTC
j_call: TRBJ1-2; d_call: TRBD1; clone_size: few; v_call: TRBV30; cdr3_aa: CAWETGQGALGYTF; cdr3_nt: TGTGCCTGGGAAACTGGACAGGGGGCTCTTGGCTACACCTTC
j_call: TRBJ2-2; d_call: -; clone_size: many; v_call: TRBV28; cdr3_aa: CASSLSYHRDQNTGELFF; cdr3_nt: TGTGCCAGCAGTTTATCGTACCACAGAGATCAGAACACCGGGGAGCTGTTTTTT
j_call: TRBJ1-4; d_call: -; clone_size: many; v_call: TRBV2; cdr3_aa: CASSSRTLLSGKLFF; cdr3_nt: TGTGCCAGCAGTTCCCGGACGCTCCTTAGTGGAAAACTGTTTTTT
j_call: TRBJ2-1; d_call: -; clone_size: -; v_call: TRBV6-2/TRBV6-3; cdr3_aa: CASSISYAYEQFF; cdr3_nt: TGTGCCAGCAGTATTAGCTATGCCTATGAGCAGTTCTTC
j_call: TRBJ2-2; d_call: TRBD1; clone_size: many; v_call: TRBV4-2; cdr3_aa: CASSQGQGDTGELFF; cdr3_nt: TGTGCCAGCAGCCAAGGACAGGGAGACACCGGGGAGCTGTTTTTT
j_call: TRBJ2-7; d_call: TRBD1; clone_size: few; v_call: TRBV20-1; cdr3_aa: CSARGDREEQYF; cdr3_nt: TGCAGTGCTAGGGGAGACAGGGAAGAGCAGTACTTC
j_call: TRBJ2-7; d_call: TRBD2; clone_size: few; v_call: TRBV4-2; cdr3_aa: CASSQEHSGTSRREQYF; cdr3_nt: TGTGCCAGCAGCCAAGAACATAGCGGGACGAGTCGGAGGGAGCAGTACTTC
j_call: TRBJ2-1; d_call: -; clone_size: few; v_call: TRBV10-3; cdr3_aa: CALQNRADGEQFF; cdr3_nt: TGTGCCCTCCAAAACAGGGCAGACGGAGAGCAGTTCTTC
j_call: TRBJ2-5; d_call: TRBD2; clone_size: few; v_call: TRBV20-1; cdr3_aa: CSATGTSGTQETQYF; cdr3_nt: TGCAGTGCTACCGGGACTAGCGGGACACAAGAGACCCAGTACTTC